These 4 T cell receptor beta chains were sequenced from one sample in a study of blood T cell repertoires in COVID-19. Here immunoSEQ multiplex PCR was the method, and the copy in TCRdb shows in-frame clones only, minus some. The data hold about 150,000 clones, with 75% to 95% observed a single time. The source material was peripheral blood. These receptor sequences come from a man in his fifties with acute or convalescent COVID-19.

V and J are TRBV27 and TRBJ1-5; the D gene is possibly TRBD1 (5 bases). This CDR3 contains 15 residues. CDR1 is MNHEY, CDR2 SMNVEV, per germline (reference sequence). Trimming left V 0 bases short and J 6 bases short, with 12 bases between. CDR3 residues: CASSLSWGAIQPQHF. CDR3 nucleotide sequence: TGTGCCAGCAGTTTATCTTGGGGCGCGATTCAGCCCCAGCATTTT.

The rearrangement links TRBV7-3 to TRBJ1-1, with D tentatively TRBD1 (5 bases). This CDR3 comprises 13 residues. V was pared by 5 bases and J by 1 base, with 8 bases between. From germline, CDR1 is SGHTA and CDR2 FQGTGA. The CDR3 nucleotides are TGTGCCAGCAGCCAACAGGAGAACACTGAAGCTTTCTTT. Its translation is CASSQQENTEAFF.

The rearrangement uses TRBV5-1 and TRBJ1-5; 9 bases line up with TRBD1. Trimming at V came to 4 bases and at J to 7 bases, leaving 6 bases not matched to a gene. The CDR3 has 14 residues. CDR1 and CDR2 from the germline V gene are SGHRS and YFSETQ. The CDR3 reads CASSLDRGRQPQHF. The CDR3 nucleotides are TGCGCCAGCAGCCTGGACAGGGGTAGGCAGCCCCAGCATTTT.

This chain connects TRBV5-4 to TRBJ2-1; 9 bases align to TRBD2. This CDR3 comprises 17 residues. The germline CDR1 and CDR2 sequences are SGHNT and YYREEE (reference sequence). V trimming: 0 bases; J trimming: 6 bases; junction bases outside the gene matches: 10. The CDR3 reads CASSLAPPSGKGNEQFF. The CDR3 DNA is TGTGCCAGCAGCTTGGCCCCGCCTAGCGGGAAGGGCAATGAGCAGTTCTTC.